A selection of T cell receptor beta chains follows, all from one sample in a study of Ad26.COV2.S vaccination and SARS-CoV-2 variants. Profiled with immunoSEQ multiplex PCR; TCRdb holds only in-frame clones, not every one. Of 97,000 or so clones in the sample, roughly 80% were seen once. The specimen comprised peripheral blood, sampled after recovery from COVID-19. The receptor set was obtained from a human donor who had recovered from COVID-19. The CDR3 runs from the conserved cysteine through the conserved F or W. Fields, in order: V gene, J gene, clone size, D gene, CDR3 protein, CDR3 DNA. A D gene is named only where the DNA matches it firmly. Some rows mark clone size as missing; the rest say once, few, many or name a class of expanded clone.

v_gene: TRBV5-4
j_gene: TRBJ1-2
abundance: NA
d_gene: TRBD1
CDR3aa: CASSSDRVGYTF
CDR3nt: TGTGCCAGCAGCAGTGACAGGGTCGGCTACACCTTC

v_gene: TRBV4-3
j_gene: TRBJ2-7
abundance: once
d_gene: TRBD2
CDR3aa: CASSQDLVGGRNEQYF
CDR3nt: TGCGCCAGCAGCCAAGATTTAGTGGGGGGGAGAAACGAGCAGTACTTC

v_gene: TRBV5-4
j_gene: TRBJ1-1
abundance: few
d_gene: NA
CDR3aa: CASSFEWGSEAFF
CDR3nt: TGTGCCAGCAGCTTCGAATGGGGGTCTGAAGCTTTCTTT

v_gene: TRBV5-4
j_gene: TRBJ2-5
abundance: NA
d_gene: NA
CDR3aa: CASSPPAGKKETQYF
CDR3nt: TGTGCCAGCAGCCCTCCCGCCGGGAAAAAAGAGACCCAGTACTTC

v_gene: TRBV3-1/TRBV3-2
j_gene: TRBJ1-1
abundance: NA
d_gene: NA
CDR3aa: CASSQQTDSLEAFF
CDR3nt: TGTGCCAGCAGCCAACAGACAGACAGCCTTGAAGCTTTCTTT

v_gene: TRBV11-3
j_gene: TRBJ1-1
abundance: NA
d_gene: TRBD1
CDR3aa: CASSPGQGNTEAFF
CDR3nt: TGTGCCAGCAGCCCGGGACAGGGGAACACTGAAGCTTTCTTT

v_gene: TRBV10-3
j_gene: TRBJ1-1
abundance: NA
d_gene: TRBD1
CDR3aa: CAISGTGTEAFF
CDR3nt: TGTGCCATCAGTGGGACAGGGACTGAAGCTTTCTTT

v_gene: TRBV2
j_gene: TRBJ2-5
abundance: NA
d_gene: NA
CDR3aa: CASSPADSIQETQYF
CDR3nt: TGTGCCAGCAGTCCAGCCGACAGTATCCAAGAGACCCAGTACTTC

v_gene: TRBV6-1
j_gene: TRBJ1-3
abundance: NA
d_gene: NA
CDR3aa: CASSELGAPPLYF
CDR3nt: TGTGCCAGCAGTGAGCTCGGAGCACCCCCGCTATATTTT

v_gene: TRBV5-1
j_gene: TRBJ1-1
abundance: NA
d_gene: NA
CDR3aa: CASSFVLGVNTEAFF
CDR3nt: TGCGCCAGCAGCTTCGTTTTAGGGGTTAACACTGAAGCTTTCTTT

v_gene: TRBV5-1
j_gene: TRBJ1-1
abundance: few
d_gene: TRBD1
CDR3aa: CASYPGTENTEAFF
CDR3nt: TGCGCCAGCTACCCCGGGACAGAAAACACTGAAGCTTTCTTT

v_gene: TRBV5-1
j_gene: TRBJ1-3
abundance: NA
d_gene: NA
CDR3aa: CASSPREGNTIYF
CDR3nt: TGCGCCAGCAGCCCTCGAGAAGGAAACACCATATATTTT

v_gene: TRBV19
j_gene: TRBJ1-1
abundance: NA
d_gene: NA
CDR3aa: CASTSPELLHGNTEAFF
CDR3nt: TGTGCCAGTACCTCACCCGAGCTTCTCCATGGGAACACTGAAGCTTTCTTT

v_gene: TRBV7-9
j_gene: TRBJ2-2
abundance: NA
d_gene: TRBD1
CDR3aa: CASSSAGQGPTGELFF
CDR3nt: TGTGCCAGCAGCTCGGCGGGACAGGGGCCCACCGGGGAGCTGTTTTTT

v_gene: TRBV7-2
j_gene: TRBJ2-1
abundance: NA
d_gene: NA
CDR3aa: CASSLRGGPLYNEQFF
CDR3nt: TGTGCCAGCAGCTTGAGAGGAGGACCATTATACAATGAGCAGTTCTTC

v_gene: TRBV7-9
j_gene: TRBJ2-1
abundance: NA
d_gene: NA
CDR3aa: CASSLSGPQYNEQFF
CDR3nt: TGTGCCAGCAGCTTGTCGGGCCCCCAGTACAATGAGCAGTTCTTC

v_gene: TRBV19
j_gene: TRBJ2-4
abundance: NA
d_gene: NA
CDR3aa: CASSSGLGKNIQYF
CDR3nt: TGTGCCAGTAGTAGTGGGCTAGGCAAAAACATTCAGTACTTC

v_gene: TRBV7-2
j_gene: TRBJ1-5
abundance: NA
d_gene: NA
CDR3aa: CASSLARDQPQHF
CDR3nt: TGTGCCAGCAGCTTAGCCAGGGACCAGCCCCAGCATTTT

v_gene: TRBV7-9
j_gene: TRBJ2-3
abundance: once
d_gene: NA
CDR3aa: CASSLGDLRPTDTQYF
CDR3nt: TGTGCCAGCAGCCTAGGGGACCTCAGACCGACAGATACGCAGTATTTT

v_gene: TRBV5-6
j_gene: TRBJ2-3
abundance: NA
d_gene: TRBD1
CDR3aa: CASTRGQGADTQYF
CDR3nt: TGTGCCAGCACCCGAGGACAGGGGGCAGATACGCAGTATTTT

v_gene: TRBV15
j_gene: TRBJ2-7
abundance: NA
d_gene: TRBD1
CDR3aa: CATSSRTTGTSYEQYF
CDR3nt: TGTGCCACCAGCAGCAGAACGACAGGGACATCCTACGAGCAGTACTTC

v_gene: TRBV28
j_gene: TRBJ1-5
abundance: NA
d_gene: NA
CDR3aa: CASSFLYSGTTHQPQHF
CDR3nt: TGTGCCAGCAGTTTCCTATATTCCGGGACAACTCATCAGCCCCAGCATTTT

v_gene: TRBV11-2
j_gene: TRBJ2-1
abundance: few
d_gene: NA
CDR3aa: CASSLGGESSYNEQFF
CDR3nt: TGTGCCAGCAGCTTAGGGGGCGAGAGCTCCTACAATGAGCAGTTCTTC

v_gene: TRBV11-2
j_gene: TRBJ1-4
abundance: NA
d_gene: NA
CDR3aa: CASSPRFTGINEKLFF
CDR3nt: TGTGCCAGCAGCCCTAGGTTCACAGGCATCAATGAAAAACTGTTTTTT

v_gene: TRBV2
j_gene: TRBJ1-2
abundance: NA
d_gene: NA
CDR3aa: CASSFQGPDGYTF
CDR3nt: TGTGCCAGCAGTTTTCAGGGACCTGATGGCTACACCTTC

v_gene: TRBV30
j_gene: TRBJ2-7
abundance: NA
d_gene: TRBD1
CDR3aa: CAWDRGIYEQYF
CDR3nt: TGTGCCTGGGACAGGGGAATCTACGAGCAGTACTTC

v_gene: TRBV7-9
j_gene: TRBJ2-1
abundance: NA
d_gene: TRBD2
CDR3aa: CASSSTSGGADEQFF
CDR3nt: TGTGCCAGCAGCTCTACTAGCGGGGGGGCCGATGAGCAGTTCTTC

v_gene: TRBV6-5
j_gene: TRBJ1-3
abundance: NA
d_gene: TRBD1
CDR3aa: CASSPPGQGQNTIYF
CDR3nt: TGTGCCAGCAGTCCCCCGGGACAGGGCCAAAACACCATATATTTT

v_gene: TRBV20-1
j_gene: TRBJ1-3
abundance: many
d_gene: NA
CDR3aa: CSAPDSMTIYF
CDR3nt: TGCAGTGCTCCGGACAGTATGACCATATATTTT

v_gene: TRBV6-5
j_gene: TRBJ2-5
abundance: NA
d_gene: NA
CDR3aa: CASSRTPDQTQYF
CDR3nt: TGTGCCAGCAGTAGGACTCCCGATCAGACCCAGTACTTC

v_gene: TRBV5-4
j_gene: TRBJ2-5
abundance: once
d_gene: TRBD2
CDR3aa: CATSRGMVQETQYF
CDR3nt: TGTGCCACTTCGCGGGGGATGGTACAAGAGACCCAGTACTTC

v_gene: TRBV10-3
j_gene: TRBJ2-3
abundance: NA
d_gene: NA
CDR3aa: CAISGISGTDTQYF
CDR3nt: TGTGCCATCAGTGGCATTTCGGGCACAGATACGCAGTATTTT

v_gene: TRBV7-7
j_gene: TRBJ1-5
abundance: NA
d_gene: NA
CDR3aa: CASSLSGGDYQPQHF
CDR3nt: TGTGCCAGCAGCTTATCGGGGGGGGATTATCAGCCCCAGCATTTT

v_gene: TRBV28
j_gene: TRBJ1-5
abundance: NA
d_gene: NA
CDR3aa: CASSLINQPQHF
CDR3nt: TGTGCCAGCAGTTTGATAAATCAGCCCCAGCATTTT

v_gene: TRBV12-3/TRBV12-4
j_gene: TRBJ1-1
abundance: NA
d_gene: NA
CDR3aa: CASGIRGPTEAFF
CDR3nt: TGTGCCAGCGGGATCAGGGGTCCCACTGAAGCTTTCTTT

v_gene: TRBV10-1
j_gene: TRBJ1-3
abundance: NA
d_gene: NA
CDR3aa: CASSKVGRGGNTIYF
CDR3nt: TGCGCCAGCAGTAAAGTAGGTAGGGGGGGAAACACCATATATTTT

v_gene: TRBV7-3
j_gene: TRBJ2-2
abundance: NA
d_gene: NA
CDR3aa: CASSLTSGSTGELFF
CDR3nt: TGTGCCAGCAGCTTAACGTCAGGGAGTACCGGGGAGCTGTTTTTT

v_gene: TRBV15
j_gene: TRBJ1-3
abundance: NA
d_gene: TRBD1
CDR3aa: CATSRGTVGNTIYF
CDR3nt: TGTGCCACCAGCAGGGGGACAGTTGGAAACACCATATATTTT

v_gene: TRBV24-1
j_gene: TRBJ1-1
abundance: few
d_gene: NA
CDR3aa: CATSSSLNTEAFF
CDR3nt: TGTGCCACCAGCTCCAGTTTGAACACTGAAGCTTTCTTT

v_gene: TRBV20-1
j_gene: TRBJ1-2
abundance: once
d_gene: NA
CDR3aa: CSATTAYGYTF
CDR3nt: TGCAGTGCTACGACAGCTTATGGCTACACCTTC

v_gene: TRBV19
j_gene: TRBJ1-5
abundance: few
d_gene: NA
CDR3aa: CASSMGPGGNQPQHF
CDR3nt: TGTGCCAGTAGTATGGGTCCGGGCGGGAATCAGCCCCAGCATTTT

v_gene: TRBV5-1
j_gene: TRBJ2-3
abundance: NA
d_gene: TRBD1
CDR3aa: CASRTTGMAADTQYF
CDR3nt: TGCGCCAGCAGGACGACAGGGATGGCAGCAGATACGCAGTATTTT

v_gene: TRBV6-5
j_gene: TRBJ1-6
abundance: once
d_gene: NA
CDR3aa: CASSSNTGSTLHF
CDR3nt: TGTGCCAGCAGTTCAAATACGGGGTCAACCCTCCACTTT

v_gene: TRBV5-1
j_gene: TRBJ2-5
abundance: NA
d_gene: TRBD2
CDR3aa: CASSPGGYGARETQYF
CDR3nt: TGCGCCAGCAGCCCGGGAGGGTACGGCGCCCGAGAGACCCAGTACTTC

v_gene: TRBV5-4
j_gene: TRBJ2-5
abundance: NA
d_gene: TRBD1
CDR3aa: CASSSGTGGQETQYF
CDR3nt: TGTGCCAGCAGCTCCGGGACAGGGGGTCAGGAGACCCAGTACTTC

v_gene: TRBV3-1/TRBV3-2
j_gene: TRBJ1-6
abundance: NA
d_gene: NA
CDR3aa: CASSQVDLPPLHF
CDR3nt: TGTGCCAGCAGCCAAGTTGACCTTCCACCCCTCCACTTT

v_gene: TRBV19
j_gene: TRBJ1-1
abundance: NA
d_gene: TRBD1
CDR3aa: CATLPPGDRLNTEAFF
CDR3nt: TGTGCCACTCTCCCCCCAGGGGACAGGTTAAACACTGAAGCTTTCTTT

v_gene: TRBV5-1
j_gene: TRBJ2-2
abundance: NA
d_gene: NA
CDR3aa: CASSLGGSYTGELFF
CDR3nt: TGCGCCAGCAGCCTAGGGGGTTCTTACACCGGGGAGCTGTTTTTT

v_gene: TRBV13
j_gene: TRBJ2-4
abundance: NA
d_gene: NA
CDR3aa: CASRLTGSDAKNIQYF
CDR3nt: TGTGCCAGCAGATTAACAGGGAGTGATGCCAAAAACATTCAGTACTTC

v_gene: TRBV15
j_gene: TRBJ1-4
abundance: NA
d_gene: NA
CDR3aa: CATSRQGGDEKLFF
CDR3nt: TGTGCCACCAGCAGACAGGGTGGGGATGAAAAACTGTTTTTT

v_gene: TRBV28
j_gene: TRBJ1-3
abundance: NA
d_gene: NA
CDR3aa: CASSLGGVAGNTIYF
CDR3nt: TGTGCCAGCAGTTTGGGTGGCGTTGCTGGAAACACCATATATTTT

v_gene: TRBV2
j_gene: TRBJ2-1
abundance: NA
d_gene: TRBD1
CDR3aa: CASSPDRDHEQFF
CDR3nt: TGTGCCAGCAGTCCGGACAGGGACCATGAGCAGTTCTTC

v_gene: TRBV19
j_gene: TRBJ2-3
abundance: once
d_gene: TRBD2
CDR3aa: CASDPPGAGGQQTQYF
CDR3nt: TGTGCCAGCGACCCACCCGGAGCGGGGGGTCAGCAGACGCAGTATTTT

v_gene: TRBV28
j_gene: TRBJ2-7
abundance: NA
d_gene: NA
CDR3aa: CASSAGEQYF
CDR3nt: TGTGCCAGCAGTGCTGGGGAGCAGTACTTC

v_gene: TRBV24-1
j_gene: TRBJ2-2
abundance: few
d_gene: TRBD2
CDR3aa: CATSDLPSGVSNTGELFF
CDR3nt: TGTGCCACCAGTGATTTGCCTAGCGGGGTATCGAACACCGGGGAGCTGTTTTTT

v_gene: TRBV11-1
j_gene: TRBJ2-1
abundance: NA
d_gene: NA
CDR3aa: CASSSRRGTYNEQFF
CDR3nt: TGTGCCAGCAGCTCCAGGAGGGGGACCTACAATGAGCAGTTCTTC

v_gene: TRBV11-2
j_gene: TRBJ2-1
abundance: NA
d_gene: TRBD1
CDR3aa: CASSLYGTGWSNEQFF
CDR3nt: TGTGCCAGCAGCTTATACGGGACAGGGTGGAGCAATGAGCAGTTCTTC